This is a list of T cell receptor beta chains from one sample in a study of T-cell reconstitution after alpha-beta-depleted transplantation in children. Each CDR3 protein is one row after TCRdb ran MiXCR on the PCR reads. The table records 580,000 or so distinct CDR3 sequences, 23% of them present only once. Specimen: PBMCs, mostly from graft donor cells, collected 360 days after TCRalphabeta/CD19-depleted stem cell transplant. The receptor source for this set is a boy under three years old who had a stem cell transplant for acute myeloid leukemia, so the T cells may come from the graft donor. Both conserved end residues are part of each CDR3. Each record gives: J gene, V gene, clone size, D gene, CDR3 DNA, CDR3 protein. A D gene is named only where the DNA matches it firmly. Expanded clones are given a class, and other clones once, few, many or no size at all.

TRBJ1-2 | TRBV18 | - | - | TGTGCCAGCTCACCACCGTCGAGGGGATATGGCTACACCTTC | CASSPPSRGYGYTF
TRBJ2-2 | TRBV12-3/TRBV12-4 | many | TRBD2 | TGTGCCAGCAAAGCGGGGGCGCACACCGGGGAGCTGTTTTTT | CASKAGAHTGELFF
TRBJ2-2 | TRBV4-3 | few | - | TGCGCCAGCAGCCAAGACGTAGACCCCACCGGGGAGCTGTTTTTT | CASSQDVDPTGELFF
TRBJ2-3 | TRBV6-5 | once | - | TGTGCCAGCAGTTACCGGCGGGGTCTTACAGATACGCAGTATTTT | CASSYRRGLTDTQYF
TRBJ2-5 | TRBV12-3/TRBV12-4 | few | - | TGTGCCAGCAGTTCGGGCGCAGCTGAGACCCAGTACTTC | CASSSGAAETQYF
TRBJ2-5 | TRBV30 | - | - | TGTGCCTGGAGTCCCACCTCGTACCAAGAGACCCAGTACTTC | CAWSPTSYQETQYF
TRBJ2-5 | TRBV6-5 | - | TRBD2 | TGTGCCAGCAGTTACGTTGGACTAGTCCCAGAGACCCAGTACTTC | CASSYVGLVPETQYF
TRBJ2-3 | TRBV29-1 | many | - | TGCAGCGTTGTAGGGCAGCCCCTAATCACAGATACGCAGTATTTT | CSVVGQPLITDTQYF
TRBJ2-1 | TRBV20-1 | many | TRBD2 | TGCAGTGCTAGAGATGTTCGGGCACTAGCGGGCCCAGAGGAGCAGTTCTTC | CSARDVRALAGPEEQFF
TRBJ2-7 | TRBV19 | - | TRBD1 | TGTGCCAGTAGCCTATCCGGGACAGGGGTAAAGCAGTACTTC | CASSLSGTGVKQYF
TRBJ2-1 | TRBV7-6 | - | TRBD2 | TGTGCCAGCAGCCTTACTAGCGGTAGATTCTACAATGAGCAGTTCTTC | CASSLTSGRFYNEQFF
TRBJ2-5 | TRBV20-1 | once | - | TGCAGTATCTCACCTGCCGGACAAAATCAAGAGACCCAGTACTTC | CSISPAGQNQETQYF
TRBJ2-7 | TRBV4-3 | - | - | TGCGCCAGCAGCCAAGGGACGGTAGGATTCTACGAGCAGTACTTC | CASSQGTVGFYEQYF
TRBJ1-6 | TRBV12-3/TRBV12-4 | few | TRBD1 | TGTGCCAGCTCATGGACAGGGGGCGCCTATAATTCACCCCTCCACTTT | CASSWTGGAYNSPLHF
TRBJ2-3 | TRBV27 | few | - | TGTGCCAGCAGTCGCCTTCCCCATACGCAGTATTTT | CASSRLPHTQYF
TRBJ2-7 | TRBV20-1 | - | - | TGCAGTGCTACGACCTTGGACGGCTACGAGCAGTACTTC | CSATTLDGYEQYF
TRBJ1-6 | TRBV20-1 | - | - | TGCAGTGCCCGGGGAGCAGGGGCGAATTCACCCCTCCACTTT | CSARGAGANSPLHF
TRBJ2-3 | TRBV12-3/TRBV12-4 | - | TRBD1 | TGTGCCAGTGGGACAGGGGGCAGCACAGATACGCAGTATTTT | CASGTGGSTDTQYF
TRBJ1-5 | TRBV6-5 | - | - | TGTGCCAGCAGTTATTACAGGGAAGGGGATCAGCCCCAGCATTTT | CASSYYREGDQPQHF
TRBJ2-1 | TRBV9 | - | TRBD1 | TGTGCCAGCAGCACCGACAGGGGGGCCTACAATGAGCAGTTCTTC | CASSTDRGAYNEQFF
TRBJ2-1 | TRBV12-3/TRBV12-4 | many | TRBD2 | TGTGCCAGCAGTCCGGGGTTAGGACTAGCCCACTGTAATGAGCAGTTCTTC | CASSPGLGLAHCNEQFF
TRBJ2-6 | TRBV15 | few | TRBD1 | TGTGCCACCAGCAGAGAACAGGGGGCCGGGGCCAACGTCCTGACTTTC | CATSREQGAGANVLTF
TRBJ2-7 | TRBV6-2/TRBV6-3 | - | - | TGTGCCAGCAGTTACTTGGTCTACGAGCAGTACTTC | CASSYLVYEQYF
TRBJ1-5 | TRBV6-4 | - | - | TGTGCCAGCAGGATGAGGGGGGGGGATCAGCCCCAGCATTTT | CASRMRGGDQPQHF
TRBJ1-6 | TRBV7-2 | - | TRBD1 | TGTGCCAGCAGCGGACTGTCAGGGGGCAATTCACCCCTCCACTTT | CASSGLSGGNSPLHF
TRBJ2-1 | TRBV20-1 | many | TRBD2 | TGCAGTGCTAGAGAACTAGCGGGGCTAGGTGAGCAGTTCTTC | CSARELAGLGEQFF
TRBJ2-4 | TRBV24-1 | few | - | TGTGCCACCAGTGATTTGGCTGGGGACAAGTACTTC | CATSDLAGDKYF
TRBJ2-3 | TRBV12-3/TRBV12-4 | - | TRBD2 | TGTGCCAGCAGTCGACTAGCGGGGGGATTCGGCACAGATACGCAGTATTTT | CASSRLAGGFGTDTQYF
TRBJ2-7 | TRBV15 | many | - | TGTGCCACCAGCAGAGAGGGACGGATGTCCTACGAGCAGTACTTC | CATSREGRMSYEQYF
TRBJ2-2 | TRBV6-6 | many | - | TGTGCCAGCAGTTACGGAGGCGGGGAGCTGTTTTTT | CASSYGGGELFF
TRBJ2-7 | TRBV20-1 | few | - | TGCAGTGCTAGCGCCGGGAGTGGCTACGAGCAGTACTTC | CSASAGSGYEQYF
TRBJ1-1 | TRBV7-9 | - | - | TGTGCCAGCAGCTCCGGGTTCTACACTGAAGCTTTCTTT | CASSSGFYTEAFF
TRBJ1-2 | TRBV12-3/TRBV12-4 | few | - | TGTGCCAGCACCCCAGAAGCAGGGAACTATGGCTACACCTTC | CASTPEAGNYGYTF
TRBJ2-7 | TRBV11-2 | - | - | TGTGCCAGCAGCTCCCCCTTCGAGCAGTACTTC | CASSSPFEQYF
TRBJ1-2 | TRBV4-1 | - | TRBD1 | TGCGCCAGCAGCCAGGAGGACAGGCCCTATGGCTACACCTTC | CASSQEDRPYGYTF
TRBJ2-7 | TRBV5-6 | - | TRBD2 | TGTGCCAGCAGCTCCCACCTGGGACTAGACTACGAGCAGTACTTC | CASSSHLGLDYEQYF
TRBJ1-1 | TRBV14 | many | - | TGTGCCAGCAGCCAAGGTTCAGAAGGATCAGCTTTCTTT | CASSQGSEGSAFF
TRBJ2-7 | TRBV20-1 | - | TRBD2 | TGCAGTGCTGGGACTAGTAGCTACGAGCAGTACTTC | CSAGTSSYEQYF
TRBJ2-1 | TRBV24-1 | few | TRBD2 | TGTGCCACCAGTACGGGGTCGGGACTAGACCCCAATGAGCAGTTCTTC | CATSTGSGLDPNEQFF
TRBJ2-1 | TRBV7-8 | - | - | TGTGCCAGCAGCTTAGCATTCGATGAGCAGTTCTTC | CASSLAFDEQFF
TRBJ2-3 | TRBV24-1 | - | - | TGTGCCACCAGTGACTCCGGGACCTTTGCGCAGTATTTT | CATSDSGTFAQYF
TRBJ2-1 | TRBV28 | - | - | TGTGCCATCGAAAACATTAGGTCCAATGAGCAGTTCTTC | CAIENIRSNEQFF
TRBJ2-3 | TRBV12-3/TRBV12-4 | few | - | TGTGCCAGCAGTCCCTCTCGGGCAGATACGCAGTATTTT | CASSPSRADTQYF
TRBJ1-6 | TRBV7-6 | - | - | TGTGCCAGCAGCCCCAATGTGCAGGGCGGGAATTCACCCCTCCACTTT | CASSPNVQGGNSPLHF